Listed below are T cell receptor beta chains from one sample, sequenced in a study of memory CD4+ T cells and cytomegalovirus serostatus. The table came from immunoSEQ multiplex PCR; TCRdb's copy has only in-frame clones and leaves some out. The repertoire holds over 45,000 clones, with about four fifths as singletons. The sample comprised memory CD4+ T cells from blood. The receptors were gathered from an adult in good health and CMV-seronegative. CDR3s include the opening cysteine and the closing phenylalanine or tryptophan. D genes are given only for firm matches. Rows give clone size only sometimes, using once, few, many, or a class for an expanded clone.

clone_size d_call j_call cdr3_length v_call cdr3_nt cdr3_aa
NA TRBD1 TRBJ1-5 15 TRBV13 TGTGCCAGCAGCTTAAGGGGGCCGGGGAATCAGCCCCAGCATTTT CASSLRGPGNQPQHF
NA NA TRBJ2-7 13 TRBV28 TGTGCCACCCGGGGGTCTTTACCCTACGAGCAGTACTTC CATRGSLPYEQYF
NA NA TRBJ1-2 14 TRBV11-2 TGTGCCAGCAGCTTAGCCGGGACGGCATATGGCTACACCTTC CASSLAGTAYGYTF
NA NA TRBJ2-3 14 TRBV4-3 TGCGCCAGCAGCCAAGGGGGGCGCAGAGATACGCAGTATTTT CASSQGGRRDTQYF
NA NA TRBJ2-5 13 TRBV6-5 TGTGCCAGCAGTTTTAGAGAGGGGGAGACCCAGTACTTC CASSFREGETQYF
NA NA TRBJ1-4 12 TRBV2 TGTGCCAGCATGAGGCAGGGAGGGAAACTGTTTTTT CASMRQGGKLFF
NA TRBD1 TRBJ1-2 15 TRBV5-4 TGTGCCAGCAGCTCGCGGGGCCGGGACAGCTATGGCTACACCTTC CASSSRGRDSYGYTF
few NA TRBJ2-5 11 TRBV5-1 TGCGCCAGCAGCTTGGAAGAGACCCAGTACTTC CASSLEETQYF
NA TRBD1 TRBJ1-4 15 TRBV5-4 TGTGCCAGCAGCCAAGGACAGGGAACTAATGAAAAACTGTTTTTT CASSQGQGTNEKLFF
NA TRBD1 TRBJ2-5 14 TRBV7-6 TGTGCCAGCAGCTCGACAGGGTCGCAAGAGACCCAGTACTTC CASSSTGSQETQYF
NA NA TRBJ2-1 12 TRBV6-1 TGTGCCAGCAGCTCCTGGAGAAATGAGCAGTTCTTC CASSSWRNEQFF
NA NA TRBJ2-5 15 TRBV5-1 TGCGCCAGCAGCGGGCGGGACAGACCCCAAGAGACCCAGTACTTC CASSGRDRPQETQYF
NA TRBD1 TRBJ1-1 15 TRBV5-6 TGTGCCAGCAGCCCTGGAGGGGGCCCTAACACTGAAGCTTTCTTT CASSPGGGPNTEAFF
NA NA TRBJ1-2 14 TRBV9 TGTGCCAGCAGCACGCGATGGGGAGGGTATGGCTACACCTTC CASSTRWGGYGYTF
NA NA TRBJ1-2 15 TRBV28 TGTGCCAGCAGTCTCGGAAACAGGGACTGGTATGGCTACACCTTC CASSLGNRDWYGYTF
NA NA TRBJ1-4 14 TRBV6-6 TGTGCCAGCTCTTACCCCGGGGCAAATGAAAAACTGTTTTTT CASSYPGANEKLFF
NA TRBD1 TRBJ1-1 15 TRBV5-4 TGTGCCAGCAGCTCAGACAGGGGCCCCGCGGGAGAAGCTTTCTTT CASSSDRGPAGEAFF
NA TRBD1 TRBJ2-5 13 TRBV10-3 TGTGCCATCAGCACGGACAGGGGAGAGACCCAGTACTTC CAISTDRGETQYF
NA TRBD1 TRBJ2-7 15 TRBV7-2 TGTGCCAGCAGCTATAGAAGTGACAGGGGGTACGAGCAGTACTTC CASSYRSDRGYEQYF
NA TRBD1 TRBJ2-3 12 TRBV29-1 TGCAGCGTTCGACAGGGAACAGATACGCAGTATTTT CSVRQGTDTQYF
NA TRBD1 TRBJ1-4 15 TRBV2 TGTGCCAGCACTTCCCCCGGGACAGGCAATGAAAAACTGTTTTTT CASTSPGTGNEKLFF
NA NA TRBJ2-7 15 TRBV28 TGTGCCAGCAGTTTAACCCCCCCATCCGGGCTCGAGCAGTACTTC CASSLTPPSGLEQYF
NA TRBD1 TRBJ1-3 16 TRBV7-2 TGTGCCAGCAGCCCCCCCGGCAGGGGGTCTGGAAACACCATATATTTT CASSPPGRGSGNTIYF
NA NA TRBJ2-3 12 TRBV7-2 TGTGCCAGCAGCTTCCCGGGTAATACGCAGTATTTT CASSFPGNTQYF
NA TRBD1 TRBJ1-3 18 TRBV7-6 TGTGCCAGCAGCACCCGAGGGCAGGGGGCGCTTAATGGAAACACCATATATTTT CASSTRGQGALNGNTIYF
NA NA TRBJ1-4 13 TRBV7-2 TGTGCCAGCAGCTCAGCGGGGAGGGAAAAACTGTTTTTT CASSSAGREKLFF
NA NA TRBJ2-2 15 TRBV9 TGTGCCAGCAGCGTAACGGGGGGCGACACCGGGGAGCTGTTTTTT CASSVTGGDTGELFF
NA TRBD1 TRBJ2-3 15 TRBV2 TGTGCCAGCAGGGACCAGGGGGCTCGTACAGATACGCAGTATTTT CASRDQGARTDTQYF
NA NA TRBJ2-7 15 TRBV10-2 TGCGCCAGCAGTCTCGCAGACAGTCTCTCCTACGAGCAGTACTTC CASSLADSLSYEQYF
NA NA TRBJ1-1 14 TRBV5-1 TGCGCCAGCAGCGTGGGACATTCGAACACTGAAGCTTTCTTT CASSVGHSNTEAFF
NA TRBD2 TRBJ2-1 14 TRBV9 TGTGCCAGCAGCGTAGGCGGGGGGGCGTTTGAGCAGTTCTTC CASSVGGGAFEQFF
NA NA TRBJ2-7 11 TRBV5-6 TGTGCCAGCAGCTTGCAGGGAAAGCAGTACTTC CASSLQGKQYF
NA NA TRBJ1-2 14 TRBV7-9 TGTGCCAGCAGCTTAGTACCAGGGTGGTATGGCTACACCTTC CASSLVPGWYGYTF
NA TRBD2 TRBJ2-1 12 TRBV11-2 TGTGCCAGCAGCTTCGCGGGGGACGAGCAGTTCTTC CASSFAGDEQFF
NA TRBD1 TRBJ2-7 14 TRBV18 TGTGCCAGCTCCGGACAGGAGAGCTCCTACGAGCAGTACTTC CASSGQESSYEQYF
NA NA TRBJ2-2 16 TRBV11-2 TGTGCCAGCAGCTCCCTCAGAGCCGCGAACACCGGGGAGCTGTTTTTT CASSSLRAANTGELFF
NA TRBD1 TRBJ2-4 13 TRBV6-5 TGTGCCAGCAGGCGGGGACAGGGGAACATTCAGTACTTC CASRRGQGNIQYF
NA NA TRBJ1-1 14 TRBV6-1 TGTGCCAGCAGTAAATCTACACCTAACACTGAAGCTTTCTTT CASSKSTPNTEAFF
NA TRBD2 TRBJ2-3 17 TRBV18 TGTGCCAGCTCACCAGGACTAGCGGGGGGGGGCACAGATACGCAGTATTTT CASSPGLAGGGTDTQYF
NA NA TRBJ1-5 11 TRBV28 TGTGCCAGCAGTTTAGGTCAGCCCCAGCATTTT CASSLGQPQHF
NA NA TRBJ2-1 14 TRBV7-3 TGTGCCAGCGGGAGAGGGGGGGCCGGGTATGAGCAGTTCTTC CASGRGGAGYEQFF
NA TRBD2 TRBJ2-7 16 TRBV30 TGTGCCTGGAGTAACCGACTAGCGGGGGGTGTCTACGAGCAGTACTTC CAWSNRLAGGVYEQYF
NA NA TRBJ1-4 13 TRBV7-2 TGTGCCAGCAGCTTGACAGCTAATGAAAAACTGTTTTTT CASSLTANEKLFF
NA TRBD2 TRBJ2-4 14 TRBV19 TGTGCCAGTGTGGCCAGCGGGGGGTGGAACATTCAGTACTTC CASVASGGWNIQYF
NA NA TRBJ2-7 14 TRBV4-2 TGTGCCAGCAGCCAAGAATCCAGGGGTGAAGAGCAGTACTTC CASSQESRGEEQYF
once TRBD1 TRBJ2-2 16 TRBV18 TGTGCCAGCTCACCAAGGATCACAGGGGGGCCCGGGGAGCTGTTTTTT CASSPRITGGPGELFF
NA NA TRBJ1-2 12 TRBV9 TGTGCCAGCAGTCAGGGCGGCTATGGCTACACCTTC CASSQGGYGYTF
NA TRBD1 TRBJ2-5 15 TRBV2 TGTGCCAGCAGACCACACGGGACAGGGTCAAAGACCCAGTACTTC CASRPHGTGSKTQYF
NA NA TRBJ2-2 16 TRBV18 TGTGCCAGCTCACTAGTCAGGGCGAGATACACCGGGGAGCTGTTTTTT CASSLVRARYTGELFF
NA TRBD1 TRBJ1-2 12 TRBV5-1 TGCGCCAGCAGCTTGGACAGGGGTGGCTACACCTTC CASSLDRGGYTF
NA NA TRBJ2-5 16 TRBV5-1 TGCGCCAGCAGCTCCGGAGCCCATCCCGGCCAAGAGACCCAGTACTTC CASSSGAHPGQETQYF